In this sample, the clone carrying this T cell receptor (beta chain) turned up once. How the authors handled the data: Amplification of reference gene primers was used by the study to estimate nucleated cell counts. The assay was immunoSEQ multiplex PCR, and TCRdb's table has in-frame clones only and misses some. D and trimming come from the DNA, and the V and J calls and clone size come from that table. The repertoire includes roughly 300,000 clones, 90% of them detected once, and approximately 7.5% sits in the top ten. This sample stems from a study of blood T cell repertoires in COVID-19. Study overall: Collection of acute and convalescent COVID-19 samples took place in the United States, Italy and Spain.

The CDR3 covers 15 residues. The V segment lost 4 bases and the J segment 8 bases; nucleotides outside the gene matches: 6. CDR1 and CDR2 (germline): SEHNR, FQNEAQ (reference sequence). One Seattle source followed patients from active infection through their disease course. The chain is built from TRBV7-9 and TRBJ2-1; 12 nucleotides align to TRBD1. This clonotype was obtained from a woman in her 30s with COVID-19, enrolled during active disease. Material: peripheral blood. The CDR3 DNA is TGTGCCAGCAGCTCAACCGGGACAGGGGGCTATGAGCAGTTCTTC. Amino acid sequence: CASSSTGTGGYEQFF.